These 18 T cell receptor beta chains were all obtained from the same sample, sequenced in a study of shared clonotypes between healthy human individuals. Assay used: immunoSEQ multiplex PCR; TCRdb lists only in-frame clones, some missing. The sample has about 2.4 million clones; 93% are singletons. Sequenced material: naive CD4+ T cells from PBMCs. Subset noted: CD45RA+ positively selected. These TCRs come from a young man in good health. Some clones in this sample may be carry-over from other donors' samples.

The chain joins TRBV4-3 to TRBJ1-5; the D is unclear. With 3 bases removed from V and 7 bases from J, the gap between germline ends came to 13 bases. CDR3 size: 14 residues. The germline V gene encodes CDR1 LGHNA and CDR2 YSLEER. The CDR3 sequence: CASSQDLAVQPQHF. CDR3 coding DNA: TGCGCCAGCAGCCAGGATCTGGCGGTACAGCCCCAGCATTTT.

This clone was recorded only once. This rearrangement joins TRBV5-8 to TRBJ2-2; 10 nucleotides match TRBD1. The J segment lost 7 bases and the V segment lost 5 bases, leaving 2 bases of the junction unmatched. The CDR3 contains 13 residues. Germline V gene lookup returns CDR1 SGHTS and CDR2 YDEGEE. The CDR3 bases are TGTGCCAGCAGGGGGACAGGGGACGGGGAGCTGTTTTTT. Encoded protein: CASRGTGDGELFF.

This sequence joins TRBV28 and TRBJ2-2; TRBD2 is a possible D gene (5 bases). V shed 1 base and J shed 8 bases, with 11 bases lying between them. The germline V gene has CDR1 MDHEN and CDR2 SYDVKM. The CDR3 is made up of 14 amino acids. In nucleotides, the CDR3 is TGTGCCAGCAGTTTATTAGAGGGCCAGGGGGAGCTGTTTTTT. Its translation: CASSLLEGQGELFF. Full variable domain (rest looked up from reference TRBV28 and TRBJ2-2): DVKVTQSSRYLVKRTGEKVFLECVQDMDHENMFWYRQDPGLGLRLIYFSYDVKMKEKGDIPEGYSVSREKKERFSLILESASTNQTSMYLCASSLLEGQGELFFGEGSRLTVL.

The V call is TRBV7-6, the J call TRBJ2-1; D is ambiguous. The V end lost 2 bases, the J end lost 7 bases, and 9 bases lay between the germline ends. CDR3 length: 13 residues. The germline V gene has CDR1 SGHVS and CDR2 FNYEAQ. The CDR3: CASSLFLGNEQFF. CDR3 coding DNA: TGTGCCAGCAGCTTATTTCTCGGGAATGAGCAGTTCTTC.

The rearrangement uses TRBV29-1 and TRBJ1-1; no reliable D call. Germline V gene lookup returns CDR1 SQVTM and CDR2 ANQGSEA. This CDR3 comprises 10 residues. Trimming shortened V by 6 bases and J by 8 bases, and 10 bases separated the two germline ends. CDR3 region: CSVYTAEAFF. CDR3 nucleotide sequence: TGCAGCGTATATACCGCGGAAGCTTTCTTT.

The J gene is TRBJ2-6, the V gene TRBV7-6; TRBD1 aligns across 7 bases. The V gene's germline CDR1 is SGHVS and CDR2 FNYEAQ. J was trimmed by 2 bases and V by 0 bases; bases with no gene match: 7. The CDR3 has 18 amino acids. The CDR3 region is CASSLALRQGAGANVLTF. The DNA for the CDR3 is TGTGCCAGCAGCTTAGCGTTAAGACAGGGAGCTGGGGCCAACGTCCTGACTTTC.

The gene calls are TRBV28 and TRBJ1-5; D unresolved. This CDR3 region has 15 residues. Germline V gene data show CDR1 as MDHEN and CDR2 as SYDVKM. V was pared by 5 bases and J by 2 bases, with 13 bases between. The CDR3 here is CASSPPGMGNQPQHF. The CDR3 DNA is TGTGCCAGCAGTCCCCCTGGTATGGGCAATCAGCCCCAGCATTTT. Looking up the rest from reference TRBV28 and TRBJ1-5 gives the full variable domain: DVKVTQSSRYLVKRTGEKVFLECVQDMDHENMFWYRQDPGLGLRLIYFSYDVKMKEKGDIPEGYSVSREKKERFSLILESASTNQTSMYLCASSPPGMGNQPQHFGDGTRLSIL.

The chain employs TRBV15 and TRBJ2-7; D gene unclear. Germline V lookup: CDR1 LNHNV, CDR2 YYDKDF (reference sequence). The CDR3 totals 16 residues. Deletions cut 0 bases from V and 1 base from J, with 13 bases between. As DNA, the CDR3 is TGTGCCACCAGCAGAGATTATGGAATACCGTCCTACGAGCAGTACTTC. Translating gives CATSRDYGIPSYEQYF. Variable domain in full (rest from reference TRBV15 and TRBJ2-7): DAMVIQNPRYQVTQFGKPVTLSCSQTLNHNVMYWYQQKSSQAPKLLFHYYDKDFNNEADTPDNFQSRRPNTSFCFLDIRSPGLGDTAMYLCATSRDYGIPSYEQYFGPGTRLTVT.

The gene calls are TRBV7-9 and TRBJ1-4; 9 bases agree with TRBD1. Germline V gene lookup returns CDR1 SEHNR and CDR2 FQNEAQ (reference sequence). The CDR3 spans 17 residues. The junction had 11 bases not matched to a gene; V was cut back by 4 bases and J by 5 bases. The CDR3 sequence is CASSSQFGTGTNEKLFF. CDR3 nucleotides: TGTGCCAGCAGCTCCCAGTTCGGGACAGGGACCAATGAAAAACTGTTTTTT.

CDR3 in DNA: TGTGCCAGCAGACAACTAGCGGGAGCTACCGGGGAGCTGTTTTTT. Its translation: CASRQLAGATGELFF. The chain uses TRBV6-5 and TRBJ2-2; 11 bases are a match to TRBD2. CDR1 is MNHEY, CDR2 SVGAGI, per germline. CDR3 length: 15 residues. V lost 6 bases and J lost 5; bases outside the gene matches: 5.

This clone was recorded only once. V and J are TRBV5-1 and TRBJ2-3; 8 nucleotides agree with TRBD2. Germline V gives CDR1 SGHRS, CDR2 YFSETQ. The CDR3 loop spans 16 amino acids. The junction had 6 bases not matched to a gene; V was cut back by 0 bases and J by 3 bases. The CDR3 loop is CASSLEAGAMTDTQYF. The CDR3 DNA is TGCGCCAGCAGCTTGGAAGCGGGAGCTATGACAGATACGCAGTATTTT.

The chain combines TRBV7-6 with TRBJ1-1; D gene ambiguous. Germline CDR1 and CDR2: SGHVS and FNYEAQ. The CDR3 extends over 13 amino acids. V was cut by 1 base and J by 5 bases, with 8 bases left in between. This CDR3 is CASSLVGPTEAFF. The CDR3 DNA follows: TGTGCCAGCAGCTTAGTTGGGCCGACTGAAGCTTTCTTT.

The chain uses TRBV6-5 and TRBJ1-4, with unresolved D. The length of the CDR3 is 15 residues. Between the trimmed V and J ends, which lost 6 bases and 6 bases, there was a span of 17 bases. From germline, CDR1 is MNHEY and CDR2 SVGAGI. Here the CDR3 DNA reads TGTGCCAGCAGGTTAAGAGGAAATGGGTATGAAAAACTGTTTTTT. It is translated as CASRLRGNGYEKLFF.

Turning to this clone: Distinct nucleotide sequences in the sample also encode this CDR3. The chain couples TRBV28 to TRBJ2-7; perhaps TRBD1 as D (7 bases). The V gene lost 2 bases and the J gene lost 7 bases, with 9 bases spanning the gap. Germline V lookup: CDR1 MDHEN, CDR2 SYDVKM. The CDR3 is 12 amino acids. DNA of the CDR3: TGTGCCAGCAGTTTAGCAGGGGGGGAGCAGTACTTC. The encoded protein is CASSLAGGEQYF.

The J gene is TRBJ1-3, the V gene TRBV28; tentatively, D is TRBD1 (5 bases). Trimming took 5 bases from V and 0 from J, leaving 14 bases between them. CDR1 and CDR2 from the germline V gene are MDHEN and SYDVKM. The CDR3 sequence is 16 residues long. In nucleotides, the CDR3 is TGTGCCAGCAGTCAACAGACAGTGGCCTCTGGAAACACCATATATTTT. Residues: CASSQQTVASGNTIYF.

This sequence joins TRBV5-1 and TRBJ1-3, with D hard to call. This CDR3 is built from 17 residues. Germline V lookup: CDR1 SGHRS, CDR2 YFSETQ. The V gene lost 0 bases and the J gene lost 3 bases, with 16 bases spanning the gap. CDR3 nucleotides: TGCGCCAGCAGCTTGGAAGTCGCCTGGGGATTTGGAAACACCATATATTTT. It specifies CASSLEVAWGFGNTIYF.

This chain connects TRBV7-9 to TRBJ1-1; D is unresolved. CDR1 is SEHNR, CDR2 FQNEAQ, per germline (reference sequence). Deletions cut 5 bases from V and 3 bases from J, with 13 bases between. The length of the CDR3 is 14 residues. This CDR3 reads CASSTIGIDTEAFF. The CDR3 nucleotides are TGTGCCAGCAGCACAATAGGGATAGACACTGAAGCTTTCTTT.

This clone occurred a few times. This rearrangement joins TRBV19 to TRBJ2-4; 8 nucleotides align to TRBD2. With 4 bases clipped from V and 5 bases from J, the junction kept 13 bases outside the gene matches. The CDR3 consists of 17 residues. Germline CDR1 reads LNHDA; CDR2 reads SQIVND (reference sequence). The chain's CDR3 is CASSRSAGGSPENIQYF. The CDR3 nucleotides read TGTGCCAGTAGTAGGTCGGCGGGAGGTTCACCAGAAAACATTCAGTACTTC.